These 27 T cell receptor beta chains originate from one sample sequenced in a study of shared clonotypes between healthy human individuals. Some clones are missing from TCRdb's copy, which holds only in-frame ones; the method was immunoSEQ multiplex PCR. The sample has about 2.3 million clones, 90% to 95% seen once. Sequencing was done on a sample of naive CD4+ T cells from PBMCs. Subset reported: CD45RA+ positively selected. The receptors derive from a young man in good health. Some clones in this sample may be carry-over from other donors' samples.

This chain connects TRBV28 to TRBJ2-1; the match to TRBD2 covers 7 bases. After removal of 3 bases from V and 6 bases from J, the junction contained 11 bases not matched to a gene. The CDR3 spans 16 residues. Germline CDR1 and CDR2: MDHEN and SYDVKM. The CDR3 nucleotides read TGTGCCAGCAGTTTGAGGCGGGAGTATTTGGGCAATGAGCAGTTCTTC. Encoded protein: CASSLRREYLGNEQFF. Variable domain in full (rest from reference TRBV28 and TRBJ2-1): DVKVTQSSRYLVKRTGEKVFLECVQDMDHENMFWYRQDPGLGLRLIYFSYDVKMKEKGDIPEGYSVSREKKERFSLILESASTNQTSMYLCASSLRREYLGNEQFFGPGTRLTVL.

The chain couples TRBV4-1 to TRBJ2-4; D possibly matches TRBD1 or TRBD2 (6 bases each). Germline V gene data show CDR1 as MGHRA and CDR2 as YSYEKL. V shed 0 bases and J shed 0 bases, with 18 bases lying between them. This CDR3 has 19 residues. The CDR3 DNA follows: TGCGCCAGCAGCCAAGATAGGGGCGCGGGACAACTAGCCAAAAACATTCAGTACTTC. It encodes CASSQDRGAGQLAKNIQYF.

The J gene is TRBJ2-5, the V gene TRBV30, with D possibly matching TRBD1 (6 bases). The length of the CDR3 is 13 residues. Trimming removed 5 bases at V and 7 bases at J, with 17 bases between. Germline-derived CDR1 and CDR2 are GTSNPN and SVGIG (reference sequence). The CDR3 sequence is CAWSGGLGGTQYF. The CDR3 nucleotides are TGTGCCTGGTCGGGCGGCCTAGGGGGGACCCAGTACTTC.

This sequence joins TRBV4-2 and TRBJ2-3, with 13 bases aligning to TRBD2. CDR3 size: 16 residues. Trimming cost V 3 bases and J 4 bases; bases outside gene matches: 4. The germline V gene encodes CDR1 LGHNA and CDR2 YNFKEQ. The CDR3 loop reads CASSQELAGGADTQYF. Written as DNA, the CDR3 is TGTGCCAGCAGCCAGGAACTAGCGGGAGGGGCAGATACGCAGTATTTT.

The gene calls are TRBV5-5 and TRBJ2-7, with 10 positions matching TRBD2. V was clipped by 6 bases and J by 7 bases; unmatched bases: 7. Looked up from germline, CDR1 is SGHKS and CDR2 is YYEKEE (reference sequence). The CDR3 is 13 residues long. The DNA of the CDR3 is TGTGCCAGCATCTTAGCGGGAGGAGGGGAGCAGTACTTC. Translation: CASILAGGGEQYF.

The table lists this clone with a count of one. The J gene is TRBJ1-1, the V gene TRBV7-9; weak D call: TRBD1 (6 bases). V lost 6 bases, J lost 2 bases, and 22 bases lay in between. This CDR3 region has 17 residues. The V gene's germline CDR1 is SEHNR and CDR2 FQNEAQ (reference sequence). Here the CDR3 reads CASRGRGRGLPNTEAFF. Written as DNA, the CDR3 is TGTGCCAGCAGGGGCCGGGGCAGGGGCCTACCTAACACTGAAGCTTTCTTT. Full variable domain (missing parts from reference TRBV7-9 and TRBJ1-1): DTGVSQNPRHKITKRGQNVTFRCDPISEHNRLYWYRQTLGQGPEFLTYFQNEAQLEKSRLLSDRFSAERPKGSFSTLEIQRTEQGDSAMYLCASRGRGRGLPNTEAFFGQGTRLTVV.

The CDR3 loop is CASSPTGQFVTYEQYF. The CDR3 DNA sequence: TGTGCCAGCTCACCTACGGGACAGTTCGTCACCTACGAGCAGTACTTC. The J gene is TRBJ2-7, the V gene TRBV18, with TRBD1 matching over 7 bases. Germline CDR1 and CDR2: KGHSH and LQKENI. After removal of 3 bases from V and 2 bases from J, the junction contained 10 bases not matched to a gene. The CDR3 is 16 amino acids.

The rearrangement links TRBV7-9 to TRBJ1-1; D is ambiguous. This CDR3 spans 14 amino acids. V lost 4 bases to trimming and J lost 0 bases, with 9 bases between them. Germline lookup yields CDR1 SEHNR and CDR2 FQNEAQ (reference sequence). In DNA, the CDR3 is TGTGCCAGCAGCTACAGTGGTATGAACACTGAAGCTTTCTTT. It is translated as CASSYSGMNTEAFF.

This clone was observed a single time. The V and J genes are TRBV7-2 and TRBJ2-3; 14 bases fit TRBD2. Per the germline V gene, CDR1 is SGHTA and CDR2 is FQGNSA. The length of the CDR3 is 18 residues. The junction had 8 bases not matched to a gene; V was cut back by 4 bases and J by 2 bases. CDR3 DNA sequence: TGTGCCAGCAGCTCCCCGGGACTAGCGGGAGATGTCACAGATACGCAGTATTTT. This gives the protein CASSSPGLAGDVTDTQYF.

The rearrangement joins TRBV15 to TRBJ1-1; D possibly corresponds to TRBD1 (6 bases). This CDR3 is built from 16 residues. V was cut by 1 base and J by 1 base, with 13 bases left in between. CDR1 LNHNV and CDR2 YYDKDF come from the germline V gene (reference sequence). The CDR3 loop reads CATSRGEGTPNTEAFF. Here the CDR3 DNA reads TGTGCCACCAGCAGAGGGGAGGGGACACCGAACACTGAAGCTTTCTTT.

The chain is built from TRBV4-3 and TRBJ2-2; D may be TRBD1 (5 bases). Germline V gene sequence: CDR1 LGHNA, CDR2 YSLEER. This CDR3 spans 17 amino acids. V lost 0 bases to trimming and J lost 3 bases, with 14 bases between them. The CDR3 nucleotides read TGCGCCAGCAGCCAAGATGGGGCCCTTGGGGACACCGGGGAGCTGTTTTTT. Translated: CASSQDGALGDTGELFF.

V is TRBV27 and J is TRBJ2-7; D might be TRBD1 (5 bases). Trimming shortened V by 5 bases and J by 2 bases, and 13 bases separated the two germline ends. The CDR3 spans 14 residues. Germline V gene lookup returns CDR1 MNHEY and CDR2 SMNVEV (reference sequence). This CDR3 is CASSPYRTTYEQYF. The CDR3, as DNA: TGTGCCAGCAGTCCGTACAGGACAACCTACGAGCAGTACTTC.

The chain carries TRBV5-1 and TRBJ1-2; 10 nucleotides line up with TRBD1. The CDR3 spans 14 residues. V was clipped by 5 bases and J by 7 bases; unmatched bases: 8. In germline, CDR1 is SGHRS, CDR2 YFSETQ. CDR3 amino acids: CASSSGTGESGYTF. The CDR3 DNA reads as TGCGCCAGCAGTTCCGGGACAGGGGAGTCTGGCTACACCTTC. The full variable domain, rest sourced from reference TRBV5-1 and TRBJ1-2, is KAGVTQTPRYLIKTRGQQVTLSCSPISGHRSVSWYQQTPGQGLQFLFEYFSETQRNKGNFPGRFSGRQFSNSRSEMNVSTLELGDSALYLCASSSGTGESGYTFGSGTRLTVV.

This chain uses TRBV27 with TRBJ2-7, with a tentative D call TRBD1 (5 bases). Germline CDR1 is MNHEY and CDR2 is SMNVEV (reference sequence). V lost 0 bases and J 2 bases, leaving 8 bases between the germline ends. This CDR3 spans 14 amino acids. The CDR3 coding sequence is TGTGCCAGCAGTTTATCGGGGCAGACCTACGAGCAGTACTTC. It encodes CASSLSGQTYEQYF.

The rearrangement joins TRBV5-1 to TRBJ2-3, with TRBD2 matching 7 bases. The V and J ends lost 5 bases and 0 bases, in that order; junction bases with no gene match: 3. This CDR3 has 14 amino acids. The germline V gene has CDR1 SGHRS and CDR2 YFSETQ. The CDR3 coding sequence is TGCGCCAGCAGGCCTAGCGGAAGCACAGATACGCAGTATTTT. Translating it yields CASRPSGSTDTQYF.

Concerning this clone itself: The same CDR3 also results from other DNA sequences found in this sample. The V and J genes are TRBV9 and TRBJ2-1; TRBD2 might be the D (5 bases). Trimming cost V 8 bases and J 6 bases, with 12 bases left between them. The CDR3 consists of 12 residues. CDR1 and CDR2 from the germline V gene are SGDLS and YYNGEE. CDR3 in DNA: TGTGCCAGTTCGGCTGGAGGCAATGAGCAGTTCTTC. The encoded protein is CASSAGGNEQFF.

This rearrangement joins TRBV6-4 to TRBJ2-3; D gene unclear. The CDR3 sequence is 14 residues long. Germline V gene sequence: CDR1 MRHNA, CDR2 SNTAGT. V was shortened by 5 bases and J by 4 bases, with 13 bases between the two germline ends. The CDR3, as DNA: TGTGCCAGCAGTCTAGGAGTAGGGCCAGATACGCAGTATTTT. It translates to CASSLGVGPDTQYF.

This chain joins TRBV27 and TRBJ1-2; TRBD1 might be the D (5 bases). CDR1 and CDR2 from the germline V gene are MNHEY and SMNVEV (reference sequence). CDR3 length equals 14 residues. V shed 3 bases and J shed 7 bases, with 15 bases lying between them. Here the CDR3 DNA reads TGTGCCAGCAGTTTTCGGGGCGGATGGGGTGGCTACACCTTC. Its translation: CASSFRGGWGGYTF.

V usage is TRBV7-9 and J usage is TRBJ1-3; no clear D gene. V was shortened by 5 bases and J by 1 base, with 9 bases between the two germline ends. This CDR3 is 14 amino acids long. Germline CDR1 SEHNR, CDR2 FQNEAQ (reference sequence). The CDR3 nucleotides are TGTGCCAGCAGCCCGACCCTGTCTGGAAACACCATATATTTT. Encoded protein: CASSPTLSGNTIYF.

This clone was counted a single time. This sequence joins TRBV6-1 and TRBJ2-7, with 9 bases lining up with TRBD1. The CDR3 runs 16 residues. Trimming cost V 4 bases and J 5 bases; bases outside gene matches: 12. Germline loops: CDR1 MNHNS, CDR2 SASEGT. CDR3 residues: CASSGRPGQGIHEQYF. CDR3 coding DNA: TGTGCCAGCAGTGGCCGCCCGGGACAGGGTATCCACGAGCAGTACTTC.

This chain links TRBV15 with TRBJ2-2; D gene unclear. V lost 0 bases and J 6 bases, leaving 11 bases between the germline ends. The CDR3 is 15 amino acids. In germline, CDR1 is LNHNV, CDR2 YYDKDF (reference sequence). CDR3 nucleotides: TGTGCCACCAGCAGAGATCTTTCCCGGGCCGGGGAGCTGTTTTTT. It translates to CATSRDLSRAGELFF.

This clone was seen only once. The chain joins TRBV27 to TRBJ2-3; the match to TRBD2 covers 11 bases. Germline V gene lookup returns CDR1 MNHEY and CDR2 SMNVEV (reference sequence). The CDR3 length is 18 residues. V trimming: 0 bases; J trimming: 1 base; junction bases outside the gene matches: 6. The CDR3 nucleotides are TGTGCCAGCAGTTTATCCCTACTAGCGGGAGCCCGCACAGATACGCAGTATTTT. Its protein is CASSLSLLAGARTDTQYF.

This clone was recorded only once. Other DNA sequences in this sample translate to the same CDR3. This sequence joins TRBV9 and TRBJ2-2; 8 bases align to TRBD2. This CDR3 is built from 15 residues. The V gene end was trimmed by 0 bases and the J gene end by 5 bases; junction bases not matched to a gene: 3. Germline loops: CDR1 SGDLS, CDR2 YYNGEE. The CDR3 DNA reads TGTGCCAGCAGCGTAGTGGCTAGCGGGACCGGGGAGCTGTTTTTT. It translates to CASSVVASGTGELFF.

The chain combines TRBV28 with TRBJ2-3, with D maybe TRBD1 (6 bases). The CDR3 sequence is 15 residues long. Trimming pared 6 bases from V and 3 bases from J, leaving 16 bases between. CDR1 is MDHEN and CDR2 is SYDVKM in the germline V gene. CDR3 region: CASSLLQGVTDTQYF. DNA for the CDR3: TGTGCCAGCAGCCTATTACAGGGAGTGACAGATACGCAGTATTTT. Together with reference TRBV28 and TRBJ2-3, the CDR3 gives the full variable domain: DVKVTQSSRYLVKRTGEKVFLECVQDMDHENMFWYRQDPGLGLRLIYFSYDVKMKEKGDIPEGYSVSREKKERFSLILESASTNQTSMYLCASSLLQGVTDTQYFGPGTRLTVL.

J is TRBJ1-2 and V is TRBV2, with D uncertain. Per the germline V gene, CDR1 is SNHLY and CDR2 is FYNNEI. The CDR3 is 12 amino acids. V lost 3 bases to trimming and J lost 7 bases, with 9 bases between them. The chain's CDR3 is CASSDRQLGYTF. CDR3 DNA: TGTGCCAGCAGTGATCGGCAGCTTGGCTACACCTTC.

The chain uses TRBV4-2 and TRBJ2-1; 9 bases map to TRBD2. This CDR3 contains 15 residues. CDR1 and CDR2 (germline): LGHNA, YNFKEQ. With V trimmed by 1 base and J by 9 bases, 7 bases remained unmatched. CDR3 sequence reads: CASSQAGTSFGEQFF. The CDR3 DNA is TGTGCCAGCAGCCAAGCCGGGACTAGCTTCGGTGAGCAGTTCTTC.

The V call is TRBV19, the J call TRBJ2-1, with 7 bases aligning to TRBD2. Losses at the gene ends were 2 bases for V and 2 bases for J; bases not matched to a gene: 0. The V gene's germline CDR1 is LNHDA and CDR2 SQIVND (reference sequence). This CDR3 contains 14 residues. In nucleotides, the CDR3 is TGTGCCAGTAGTATAAGCGGGACCTACAATGAGCAGTTCTTC. It translates to CASSISGTYNEQFF.